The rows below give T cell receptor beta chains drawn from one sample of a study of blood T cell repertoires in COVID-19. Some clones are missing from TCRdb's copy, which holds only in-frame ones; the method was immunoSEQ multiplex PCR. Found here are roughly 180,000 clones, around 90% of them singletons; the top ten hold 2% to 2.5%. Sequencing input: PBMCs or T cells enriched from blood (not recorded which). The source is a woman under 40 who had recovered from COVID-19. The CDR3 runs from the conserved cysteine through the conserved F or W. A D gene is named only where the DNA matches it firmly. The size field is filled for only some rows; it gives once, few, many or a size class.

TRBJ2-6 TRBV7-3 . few TGTGCCAGCAGCCCTTACGGTACTGGGGCCAACGTCCTGACTTTC CASSPYGTGANVLTF
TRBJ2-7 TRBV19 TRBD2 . TGTGCCAGCGGGTGGGGGGGAGTTACCTCCAGCGAGCAGTACTTC CASGWGGVTSSEQYF
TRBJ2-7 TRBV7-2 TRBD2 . TGTGCCAGCAGCCCGGGGGGAGGTTCCTACGAGCAGTACTTC CASSPGGGSYEQYF
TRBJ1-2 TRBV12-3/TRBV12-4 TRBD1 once TGTGCCAGCAGTTCGACAGGGAACAATGGCTACACCTTC CASSSTGNNGYTF
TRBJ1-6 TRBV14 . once TGTGCCAGCAGCCAAATTGTGGAGTCACCCCTCCACTTT CASSQIVESPLHF
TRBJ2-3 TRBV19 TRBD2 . TGTGCCAGTAGTATAACGACGACTAGCGGGGACACAGATACGCAGTATTTT CASSITTTSGDTDTQYF
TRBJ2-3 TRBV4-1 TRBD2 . TGCGCCAGCAGCCAAGGACTAGCGGGGAACTCTGGCACAGATACGCAGTATTTT CASSQGLAGNSGTDTQYF
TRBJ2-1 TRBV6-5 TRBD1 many TGTGCCAGCAACCTGGACAGGGAAGATCATGAGCAGTTCTTC CASNLDREDHEQFF
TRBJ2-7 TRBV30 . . TGTGCCTGGAGTAGAGGTATAAGTAGCCAGGAGCAGTACTTC CAWSRGISSQEQYF
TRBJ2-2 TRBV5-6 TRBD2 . TGTGCCAGCAGCTTGGCAGCGGGGGCAAACACCGGGGAGCTGTTTTTT CASSLAAGANTGELFF
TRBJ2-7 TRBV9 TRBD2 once TGTGCCAGCAGCACCCGACTAGCGGGAGCAAACGAGCAGTACTTC CASSTRLAGANEQYF
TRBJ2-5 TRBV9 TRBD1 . TGTGCCAGCAGCGTGGGACAGGGGAAAGAGACCCAGTACTTC CASSVGQGKETQYF
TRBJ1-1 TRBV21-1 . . TGTGCCAGCACCTCGTACTCGTTGCGGGGTGGTTGGGGCACTGAAGCTTTCTTT CASTSYSLRGGWGTEAFF
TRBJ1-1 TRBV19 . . TGTGCCAGTAGTATCCCCCCAGGGAGGATGACTGAAGCTTTCTTT CASSIPPGRMTEAFF
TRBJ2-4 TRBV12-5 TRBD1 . TGTGCCGTTCCAGGGACAGGGGCAGCCAAAAACATTCAGTACTTC CAVPGTGAAKNIQYF
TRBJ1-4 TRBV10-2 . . TGCGCCAGCAGTGAGGGACAAGGGGATGAAAAACTGTTTTTT CASSEGQGDEKLFF
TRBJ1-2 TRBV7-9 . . TGTGCCAGCAGCTTCGCAGGGGCTAACTATGGCTACACCTTC CASSFAGANYGYTF
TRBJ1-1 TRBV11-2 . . TGTGCCAGCACCACAATCGGGGTTACTGAAGCTTTCTTT CASTTIGVTEAFF
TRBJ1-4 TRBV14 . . TGTGCCAGCAGCCTATTTCCGGGACACGCTGAAAAACTGTTTTTT CASSLFPGHAEKLFF
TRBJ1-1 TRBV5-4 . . TGTGCCAGCAGCGGAGGGACTGAAGCTTTCTTT CASSGGTEAFF
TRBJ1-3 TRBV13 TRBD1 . TGTGCCAGCAGCTTATTACTAGGGACAGTTGGAAACACCATATATTTT CASSLLLGTVGNTIYF
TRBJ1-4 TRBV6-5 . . TGTGCCAGCAGTTCTCCGGGAGGCGGGGGTAATGAAAAACTGTTTTTT CASSSPGGGGNEKLFF
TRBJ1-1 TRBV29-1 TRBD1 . TGCAGCGTTGAGACAGGGGGCTTCGTCACTGAAGCTTTCTTT CSVETGGFVTEAFF
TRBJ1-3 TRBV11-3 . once TGTGCCAGCAGCTTAGAGAGCTCTGGAAACACCATATATTTT CASSLESSGNTIYF
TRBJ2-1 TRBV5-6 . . TGTGCCAGCAGCTTGGGCCGGAGCTCCTACAATGAGCAGTTCTTC CASSLGRSSYNEQFF
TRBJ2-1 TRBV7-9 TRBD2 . TGTGCCAGCAGCTTAAGCGGGAGGGCATCCTACAATGAGCAGTTCTTC CASSLSGRASYNEQFF
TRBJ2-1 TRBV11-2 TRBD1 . TGTGCCAGCAGCCTGACAGGGTGGGGGTACAATGAGCAGTTCTTC CASSLTGWGYNEQFF
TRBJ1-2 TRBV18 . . TGTGCCAGCTCACCACCGGCAGGGAACGGCTACACCTTC CASSPPAGNGYTF
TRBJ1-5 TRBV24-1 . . TGTGCCACCAGTGAAGCAGGCAGGGACAACAATCAGCCCCAGCATTTT CATSEAGRDNNQPQHF
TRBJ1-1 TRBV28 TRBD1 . TGTGCCAGCAGTTCAGGGGGTAGGACTGAAGCTTTCTTT CASSSGGRTEAFF
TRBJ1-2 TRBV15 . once TGTGCCACCAGCAGAGATAGGGTAGGGGCAGGGGGCTACACCTTC CATSRDRVGAGGYTF
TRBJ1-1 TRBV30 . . TGTGCCTGCCCGACTGAGAACACTGAAGCTTTCTTT CACPTENTEAFF
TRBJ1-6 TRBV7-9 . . TGTGCCAGCAGCTTAGGGGCAGCTTATTCACCCCTCCACTTT CASSLGAAYSPLHF
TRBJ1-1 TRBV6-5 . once TGTGCCAGCTCTTCGGGGGGGCGTGAGACTGAAGCTTTCTTT CASSSGGRETEAFF
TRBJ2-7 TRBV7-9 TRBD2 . TGTGCCAGCGGGACGGGACTATCGTACGAGCAGTACTTC CASGTGLSYEQYF
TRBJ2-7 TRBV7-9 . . TGTGCCAGCAGCACAACCGGGGGGCAACACGAGCAGTACTTC CASSTTGGQHEQYF
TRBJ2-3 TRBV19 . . TGTGCCAGTAGTGACCAGGGGATGAACACAGATACGCAGTATTTT CASSDQGMNTDTQYF
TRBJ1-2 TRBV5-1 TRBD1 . TGCGCCAGCAGCTTGGGGGGACAGAGCTATGGCTACACCTTC CASSLGGQSYGYTF
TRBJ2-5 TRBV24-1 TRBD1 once TGTGCCACCAGTGATTGGACAGGTACCGACCAAGAGACCCAGTACTTC CATSDWTGTDQETQYF
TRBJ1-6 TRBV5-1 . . TGCGCCAGCAGCTCCACAGGGAGTTCACCCCTCCACTTT CASSSTGSSPLHF